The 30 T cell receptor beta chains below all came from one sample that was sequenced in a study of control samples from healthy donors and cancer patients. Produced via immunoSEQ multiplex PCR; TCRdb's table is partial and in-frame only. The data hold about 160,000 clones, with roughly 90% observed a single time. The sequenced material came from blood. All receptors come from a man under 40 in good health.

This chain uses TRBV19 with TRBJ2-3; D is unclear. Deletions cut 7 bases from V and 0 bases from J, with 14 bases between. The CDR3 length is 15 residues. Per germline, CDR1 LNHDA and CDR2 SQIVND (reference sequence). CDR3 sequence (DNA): TGTGCCAGTACCCGCAGCGCTTATAGCACAGATACGCAGTATTTT. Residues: CASTRSAYSTDTQYF.

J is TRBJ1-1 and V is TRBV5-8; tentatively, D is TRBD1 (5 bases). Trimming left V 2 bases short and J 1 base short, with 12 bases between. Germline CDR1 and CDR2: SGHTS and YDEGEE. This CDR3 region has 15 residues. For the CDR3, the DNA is TGTGCCAGCAGCTTCGGCCAGGGTAAGAACACTGAAGCTTTCTTT. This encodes CASSFGQGKNTEAFF.

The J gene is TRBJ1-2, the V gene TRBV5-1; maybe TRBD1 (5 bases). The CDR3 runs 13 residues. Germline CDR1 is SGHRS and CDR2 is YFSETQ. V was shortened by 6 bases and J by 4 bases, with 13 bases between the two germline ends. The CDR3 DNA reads TGCGCCAGCACACCGGGGGAGCTCTATGGCTACACCTTC. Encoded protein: CASTPGELYGYTF.

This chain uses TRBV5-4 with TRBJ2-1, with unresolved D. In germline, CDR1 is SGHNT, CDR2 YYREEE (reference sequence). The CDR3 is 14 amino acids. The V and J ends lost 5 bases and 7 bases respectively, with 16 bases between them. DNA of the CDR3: TGTGCCAGCAGTCCAGGCCTAGGCCTTAATGAGCAGTTCTTC. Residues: CASSPGLGLNEQFF.

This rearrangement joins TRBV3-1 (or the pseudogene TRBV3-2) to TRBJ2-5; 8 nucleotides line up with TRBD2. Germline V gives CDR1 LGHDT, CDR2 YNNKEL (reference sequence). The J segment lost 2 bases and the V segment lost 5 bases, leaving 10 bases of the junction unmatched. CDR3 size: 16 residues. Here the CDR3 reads CASSYSLRGGQETQYF. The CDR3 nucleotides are TGTGCCAGCAGCTACTCCCTCCGGGGGGGACAAGAGACCCAGTACTTC.

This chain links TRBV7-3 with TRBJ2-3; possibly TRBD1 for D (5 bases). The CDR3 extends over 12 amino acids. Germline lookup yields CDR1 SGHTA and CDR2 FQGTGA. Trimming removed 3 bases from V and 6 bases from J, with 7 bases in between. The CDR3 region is CASSLGHDTQYF. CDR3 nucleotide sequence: TGTGCCAGCAGCTTGGGGCATGATACGCAGTATTTT. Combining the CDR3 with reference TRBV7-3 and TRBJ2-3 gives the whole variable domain GAGVSQTPSNKVTEKGKYVELRCDPISGHTALYWYRQSLGQGPEFLIYFQGTGAADDSGLPNDRFFAVRPEGSVSTLKIQRTERGDSAVYLCASSLGHDTQYFGPGTRLTVL.

Here the CDR3 DNA reads TGTGCCAGCAGCTCCGCGACAGGGCCCAATCAGCCCCAGCATTTT. The encoded protein is CASSSATGPNQPQHF. The chain links TRBV11-2 to TRBJ1-5; the match to TRBD1 covers 7 bases. The CDR3 totals 15 residues. Germline CDR1 is SGHAT and CDR2 is FQNNGV. V gave up 4 bases and J gave up 3 bases; unmatched junction bases: 6.

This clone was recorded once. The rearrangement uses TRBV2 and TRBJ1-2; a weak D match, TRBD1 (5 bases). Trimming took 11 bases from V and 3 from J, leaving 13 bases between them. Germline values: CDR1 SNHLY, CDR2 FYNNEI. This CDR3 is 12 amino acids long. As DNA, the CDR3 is TGTGCCTCCGGACTAGGGGACTATGGCTACACCTTC. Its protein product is CASGLGDYGYTF. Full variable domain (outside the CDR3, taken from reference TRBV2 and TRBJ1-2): EPEVTQTPSHQVTQMGQEVILRCVPISNHLYFYWYRQILGQKVEFLVSFYNNEISEKSEIFDDQFSVERPDGSNFTLKIRSTKLEDSAMYFCASGLGDYGYTFGSGTRLTVV.

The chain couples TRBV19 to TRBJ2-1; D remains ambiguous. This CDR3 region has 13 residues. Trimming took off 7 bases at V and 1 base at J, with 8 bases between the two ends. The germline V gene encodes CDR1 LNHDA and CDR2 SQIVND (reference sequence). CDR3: CASTLGSYNEQFF. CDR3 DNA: TGTGCCAGTACCCTTGGGTCCTACAATGAGCAGTTCTTC.

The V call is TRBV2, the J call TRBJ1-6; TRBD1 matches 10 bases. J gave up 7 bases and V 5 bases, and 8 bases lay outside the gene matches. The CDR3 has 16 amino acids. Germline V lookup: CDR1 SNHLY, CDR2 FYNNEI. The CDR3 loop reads CASSSDRGLPNSPLHF. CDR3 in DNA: TGTGCCAGCAGTTCGGACAGGGGGTTACCAAATTCACCCCTCCACTTT.

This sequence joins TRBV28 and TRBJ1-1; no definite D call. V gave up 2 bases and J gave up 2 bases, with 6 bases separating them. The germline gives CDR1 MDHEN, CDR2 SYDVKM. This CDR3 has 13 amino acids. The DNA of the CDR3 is TGTGCCAGCAGTTTAGTCGGTAACACTGAAGCTTTCTTT. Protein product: CASSLVGNTEAFF.

Here the CDR3 DNA reads TGTGCCAGCAAAACCCCTCAAGAGACCCAGTACTTC. Translation: CASKTPQETQYF. This chain uses TRBV6-5 with TRBJ2-5; D remains unclear. The CDR3 consists of 12 residues. Per germline, CDR1 MNHEY and CDR2 SVGAGI. V was shortened by 7 bases and J by 2 bases, with 8 bases between the two germline ends.

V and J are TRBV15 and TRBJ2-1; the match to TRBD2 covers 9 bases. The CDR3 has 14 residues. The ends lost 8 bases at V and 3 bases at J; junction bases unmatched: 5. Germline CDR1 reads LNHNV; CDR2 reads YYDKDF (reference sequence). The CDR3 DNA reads TGTGCCACCGGGCTAGCGGGGAGCTACAATGAGCAGTTCTTC. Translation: CATGLAGSYNEQFF.

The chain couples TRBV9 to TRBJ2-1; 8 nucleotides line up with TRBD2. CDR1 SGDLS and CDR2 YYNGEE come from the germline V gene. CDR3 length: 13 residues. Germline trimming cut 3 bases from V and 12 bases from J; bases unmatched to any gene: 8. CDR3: CASSATTLAGQFF. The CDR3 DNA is TGTGCCAGCAGCGCCACCACTCTAGCGGGGCAGTTCTTC.

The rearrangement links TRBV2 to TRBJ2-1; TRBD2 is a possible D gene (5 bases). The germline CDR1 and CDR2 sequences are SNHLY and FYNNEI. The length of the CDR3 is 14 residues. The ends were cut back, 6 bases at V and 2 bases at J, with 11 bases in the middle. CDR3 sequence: CASSGEVAYNEQFF. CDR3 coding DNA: TGTGCCAGCAGCGGGGAAGTTGCCTACAATGAGCAGTTCTTC.

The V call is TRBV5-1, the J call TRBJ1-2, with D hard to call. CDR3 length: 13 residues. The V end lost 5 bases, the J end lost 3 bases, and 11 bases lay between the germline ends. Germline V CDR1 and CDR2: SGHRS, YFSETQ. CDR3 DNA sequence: TGCGCCAGCAGTCCCCCGACGGACTATGGCTACACCTTC. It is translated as CASSPPTDYGYTF.

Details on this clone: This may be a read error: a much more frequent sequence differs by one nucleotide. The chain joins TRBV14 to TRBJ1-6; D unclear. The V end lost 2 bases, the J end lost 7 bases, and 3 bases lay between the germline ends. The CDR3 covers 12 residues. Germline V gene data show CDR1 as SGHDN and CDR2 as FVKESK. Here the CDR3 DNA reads TGTGCCAGCAGCCAACAGAATTCACCCCTCCACTTT. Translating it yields CASSQQNSPLHF.

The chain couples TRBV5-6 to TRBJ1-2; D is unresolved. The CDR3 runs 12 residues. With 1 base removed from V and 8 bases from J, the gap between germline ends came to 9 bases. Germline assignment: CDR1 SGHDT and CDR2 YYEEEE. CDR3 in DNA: TGTGCCAGCAGCTTGAGGGTGAGGGGCTACACCTTC. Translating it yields CASSLRVRGYTF.

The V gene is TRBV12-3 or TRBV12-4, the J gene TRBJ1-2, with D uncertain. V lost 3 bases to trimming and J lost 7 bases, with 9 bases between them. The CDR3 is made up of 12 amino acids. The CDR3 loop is CASSLGLGGYTF. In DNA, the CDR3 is TGTGCCAGCAGTTTGGGTTTAGGTGGCTACACCTTC.

CDR3: CASSSREGSSNQPQHF. The CDR3 DNA sequence: TGTGCCAGCAGTTCCCGGGAGGGTAGTAGCAATCAGCCCCAGCATTTT. V is TRBV2 and J is TRBJ1-5; no clear D. The CDR3 loop spans 16 amino acids. Trimming cost V 5 bases and J 0 bases, with 14 bases left between them. Germline CDR1 is SNHLY and CDR2 is FYNNEI.

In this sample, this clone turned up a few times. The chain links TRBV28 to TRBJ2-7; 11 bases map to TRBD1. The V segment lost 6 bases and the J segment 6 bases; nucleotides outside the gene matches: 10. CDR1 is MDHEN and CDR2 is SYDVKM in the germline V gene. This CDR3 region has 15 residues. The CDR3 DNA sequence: TGTGCCAGCAGCCCCTCGGACAGGGGGCTCTCCGAGCAGTACTTC. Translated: CASSPSDRGLSEQYF.

The CDR3 spells CASSRDYGEQYF. The CDR3 region has the DNA TGTGCCAGCAGCCGAGATTACGGCGAGCAGTACTTC. J is TRBJ2-7 and V is TRBV12-3 or TRBV12-4; D not certain. The CDR3 is made up of 12 amino acids. Between the trimmed V and J ends, which lost 6 bases and 6 bases, there was a span of 12 bases.

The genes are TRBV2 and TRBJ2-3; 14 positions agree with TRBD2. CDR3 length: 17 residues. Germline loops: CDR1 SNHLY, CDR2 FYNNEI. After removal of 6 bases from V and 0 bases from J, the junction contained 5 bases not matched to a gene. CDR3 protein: CASRGLAGVLSTDTQYF. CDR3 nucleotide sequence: TGTGCCAGCAGGGGACTAGCGGGAGTACTTAGCACAGATACGCAGTATTTT.

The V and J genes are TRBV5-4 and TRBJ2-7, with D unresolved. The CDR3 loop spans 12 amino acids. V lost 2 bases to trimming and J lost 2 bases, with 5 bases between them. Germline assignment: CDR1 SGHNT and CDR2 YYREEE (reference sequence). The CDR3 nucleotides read TGTGCCAGCAGCTTTTCCCCCTACGAGCAGTACTTC. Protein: CASSFSPYEQYF.

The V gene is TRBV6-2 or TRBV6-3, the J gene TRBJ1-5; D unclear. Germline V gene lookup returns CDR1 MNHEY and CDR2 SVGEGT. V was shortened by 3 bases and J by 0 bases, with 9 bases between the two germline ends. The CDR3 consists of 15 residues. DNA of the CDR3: TGTGCCAGCAGTTATTCCAGAGATAGCAATCAGCCCCAGCATTTT. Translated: CASSYSRDSNQPQHF.

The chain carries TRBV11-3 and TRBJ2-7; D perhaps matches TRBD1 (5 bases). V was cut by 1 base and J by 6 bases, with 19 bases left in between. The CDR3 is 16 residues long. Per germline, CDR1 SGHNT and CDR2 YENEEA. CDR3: CASSLAPGPQGCEQYF. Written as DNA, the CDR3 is TGTGCCAGCAGCTTAGCCCCGGGTCCGCAGGGCTGCGAGCAGTACTTC.

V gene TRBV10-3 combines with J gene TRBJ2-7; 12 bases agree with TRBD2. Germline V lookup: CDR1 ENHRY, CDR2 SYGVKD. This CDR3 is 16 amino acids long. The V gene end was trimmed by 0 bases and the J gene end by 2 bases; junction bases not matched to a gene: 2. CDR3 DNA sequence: TGTGCCATCAGTGAGTCCGCTAGCGGGGGGGCCTACGAGCAGTACTTC. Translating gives CAISESASGGAYEQYF.

This CDR3 reads CASSIQDSAYEQYF. CDR3 in DNA: TGTGCCAGTAGTATTCAGGACAGTGCCTACGAGCAGTACTTC. This sequence joins TRBV19 and TRBJ2-7; D perhaps matches TRBD1 (6 bases). Germline-derived CDR1 and CDR2 are LNHDA and SQIVND (reference sequence). Trimming took off 3 bases at V and 2 bases at J, with 11 bases between the two ends. CDR3 length equals 14 residues.

CDR3 loop: CASSLGGASSYNEQFF. Here the CDR3 DNA reads TGTGCCAGCAGCTTAGGCGGGGCCAGCTCCTACAATGAGCAGTTCTTC. This sequence joins TRBV7-9 and TRBJ2-1, with TRBD2 as a possible D gene (6 bases). The CDR3 totals 16 residues. V was shortened by 1 base and J by 0 bases, with 10 bases between the two germline ends. CDR1 is SEHNR, CDR2 FQNEAQ, per germline (reference sequence).

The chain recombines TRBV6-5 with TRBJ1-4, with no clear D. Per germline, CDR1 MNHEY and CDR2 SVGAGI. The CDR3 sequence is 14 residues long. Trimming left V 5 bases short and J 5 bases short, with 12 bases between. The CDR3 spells CASSRYGNNEKLFF. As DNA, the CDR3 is TGTGCCAGCAGTCGGTACGGTAACAATGAAAAACTGTTTTTT.